This T cell receptor beta chain appears in the sequencing data of a study of PD-1 and CTLA-4 blockade in melanoma. The table came from immunoSEQ multiplex PCR; TCRdb's copy has only in-frame clones and leaves some out. The data show tens of thousands of clones, with about nine tenths seen just once and almost 6.5% held by the top ten. Germline V gives CDR1 MDHEN, CDR2 SYDVKM. Trimming removed 3 bases at V and 6 bases at J, with 17 bases between. The CDR3 spans 15 residues. This clone has just one count. Sequenced material: CD8+ T cells from peripheral blood, taken from a patient given anti-PD-1 treatment. This chain connects TRBV28 to TRBJ1-1; possible D gene TRBD1, 5 bases. The sequence was collected from a human donor with melanoma. CDR3 protein: CASSFGSDRGAEAFF. CDR3 DNA sequence: TGTGCCAGCAGTTTTGGATCGGATCGGGGCGCTGAAGCTTTCTTT.